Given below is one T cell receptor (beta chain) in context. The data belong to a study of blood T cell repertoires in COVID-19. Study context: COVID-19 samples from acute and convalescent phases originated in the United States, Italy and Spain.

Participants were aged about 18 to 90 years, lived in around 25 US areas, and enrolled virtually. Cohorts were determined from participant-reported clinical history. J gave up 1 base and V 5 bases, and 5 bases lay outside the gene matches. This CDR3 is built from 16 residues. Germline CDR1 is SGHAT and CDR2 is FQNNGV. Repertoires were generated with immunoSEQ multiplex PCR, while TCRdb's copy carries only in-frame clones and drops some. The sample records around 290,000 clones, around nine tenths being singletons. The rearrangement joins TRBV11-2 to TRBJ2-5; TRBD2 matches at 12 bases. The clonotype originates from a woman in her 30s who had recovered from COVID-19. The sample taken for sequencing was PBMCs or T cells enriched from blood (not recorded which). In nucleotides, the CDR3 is TGTGCCAGCAGCGGTGGACTAGCGGGAATCCAAGAGACCCAGTACTTC. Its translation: CASSGGLAGIQETQYF.